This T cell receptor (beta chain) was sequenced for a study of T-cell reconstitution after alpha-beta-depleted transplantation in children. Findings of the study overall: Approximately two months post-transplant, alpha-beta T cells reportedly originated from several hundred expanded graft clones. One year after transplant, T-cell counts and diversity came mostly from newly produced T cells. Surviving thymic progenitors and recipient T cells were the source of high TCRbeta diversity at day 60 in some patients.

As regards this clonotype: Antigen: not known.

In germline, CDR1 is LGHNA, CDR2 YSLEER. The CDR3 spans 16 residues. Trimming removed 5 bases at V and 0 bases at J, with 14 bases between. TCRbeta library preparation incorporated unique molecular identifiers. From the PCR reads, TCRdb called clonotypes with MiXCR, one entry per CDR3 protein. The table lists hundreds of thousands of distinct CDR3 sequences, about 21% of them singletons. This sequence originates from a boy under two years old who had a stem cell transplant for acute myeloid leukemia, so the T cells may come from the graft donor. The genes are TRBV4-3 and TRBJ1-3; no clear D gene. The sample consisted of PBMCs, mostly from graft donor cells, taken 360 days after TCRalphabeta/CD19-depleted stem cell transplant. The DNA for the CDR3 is TGCGCCAGCAGCTCGATTAGTCAAGGCTCTGGAAACACCATATATTTT. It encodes CASSSISQGSGNTIYF.